These 9 T cell receptor beta chains came from one sample sequenced in a study of CD4 and CD8 cells across lung adenocarcinoma regions. TCRdb passed the PCR reads through MiXCR, listing each CDR3 protein once. This table holds tens of thousands of distinct CDR3 sequences, approximately 52% found once. The material sequenced was CD4+ T cells from the center of a lung tumor. Source of these receptors: a male donor with lung adenocarcinoma. The CD4 and CD8 labels of this study may be unreliable.

The chain carries TRBV10-1 and TRBJ2-3; TRBD2 matches 8 bases. The CDR3 totals 15 residues. Germline assignment: CDR1 WNHNN and CDR2 SYGVQD (reference sequence). V shed 2 bases, J shed 12 bases, and the junction held 13 bases outside the gene matches. CDR3 protein: CASSEGGLGKNIQYF. The CDR3 DNA reads TGCGCCAGCAGTGAGGGGGGACTAGGCAAAAACATTCAGTATTTT.

This clonotype was seen many times. The gene calls are TRBV27 and TRBJ1-2; D gene unclear. Trimming cost V 8 bases and J 4 bases, with 17 bases left between them. CDR3 length equals 14 residues. Germline V gene lookup returns CDR1 MNHEY and CDR2 SMNVEV (reference sequence). The CDR3 nucleotides are TGTGCCAGCTCCCCCCGGGCAGCCGTCTATGGCTACACCTTC. Protein sequence: CASSPRAAVYGYTF.

Regarding this clonotype: The junction shows a germline mismatch at one end, possibly a read error. This chain links TRBV6-1 with TRBJ2-3; weak D call: TRBD1 (6 bases). The CDR3 has 13 residues. Germline V gene data show CDR1 as MNHNS and CDR2 as SASEGT. CDR3 coding DNA: TGTGCCAGCAGTGCACAGGGCACAGAGAAGCAGTTTTTT. Protein: CASSAQGTEKQFF.

In its sample, this clonotype ranks as medium-sized. The chain couples TRBV6-5 to TRBJ2-5; tentatively, D is TRBD1 (5 bases). The V gene's germline CDR1 is MNHEY and CDR2 SVGAGI. Trimming stripped 2 bases from V and 5 bases from J, with 15 bases between. This CDR3 comprises 15 residues. As DNA, the CDR3 is TGTGCCAGCAGTTACACCAACAGGTTAGGGGAGACCCAGTACTTC. It specifies CASSYTNRLGETQYF.

On this clonotype: Lacking the conserved final phenylalanine or tryptophan, this CDR3 likely reflects a read error. The limits of the CDR3 on the DNA are not certain, so only TCRdb's listed CDR3 is given. The chain uses TRBV27 and TRBJ2-5; no DNA check was done on the table's D call, TRBD2. The CDR3 is 13 amino acids long, termini counted. Germline V gene lookup returns CDR1 MNHEY and CDR2 SMNVEV (reference sequence). Here the CDR3 reads CASSPRETRSRHS.

A note on this clonotype: The junction and the germline gene differ at one end; a read error may be behind it. The rearrangement joins TRBV6-1 to TRBJ2-1; D unresolved. Germline V gene lookup returns CDR1 MNHNS and CDR2 SASEGT. The CDR3 runs 13 residues. In DNA, the CDR3 is TGTGCCAGCAGTGAAGTAGTTAGAATCAAGCAGTACTTT. As protein: CASSEVVRIKQYF.

This clonotype showed up just a few times. One base away lies a much larger clone, so this may be a sequencing read error. The V gene is TRBV7-6, the J gene TRBJ2-7; D gene ambiguous. Germline V CDR1 and CDR2: SGHVS, FNYEAQ. There are 13 residues in the CDR3. Trimming pared 4 bases from V and 7 bases from J, leaving 14 bases between. CDR3 amino acids: CASSSGTYNEQYF. The CDR3 DNA is TGTGCCAGCAGCTCCGGAACCTACAATGAGCAGTACTTC.

Only a few counts were recorded for this clonotype. The V call is TRBV9, the J call TRBJ1-1; the D gene is possibly TRBD1 (6 bases). Germline lookup yields CDR1 SGDLS and CDR2 YYNGEE. Trimming took 1 base from V and 10 from J, leaving 17 bases between them. The CDR3 has 14 residues. CDR3 bases: TGTGCCAGCAGCGTACTCTCCTCAGGGGACCGAGCTTTCTTT. Translated, it gives CASSVLSSGDRAFF.

This clonotype was recorded many times. CDR3 bases: TGTGCCAGCAGCAACATGGGATTGGGTGAAAAACTGTTTTTT. This encodes CASSNMGLGEKLFF. V is TRBV14 and J is TRBJ1-4; D call uncertain. The length of the CDR3 is 14 residues. V was trimmed by 5 bases and J by 7 bases, leaving 14 bases between them. Germline values: CDR1 SGHDN, CDR2 FVKESK.